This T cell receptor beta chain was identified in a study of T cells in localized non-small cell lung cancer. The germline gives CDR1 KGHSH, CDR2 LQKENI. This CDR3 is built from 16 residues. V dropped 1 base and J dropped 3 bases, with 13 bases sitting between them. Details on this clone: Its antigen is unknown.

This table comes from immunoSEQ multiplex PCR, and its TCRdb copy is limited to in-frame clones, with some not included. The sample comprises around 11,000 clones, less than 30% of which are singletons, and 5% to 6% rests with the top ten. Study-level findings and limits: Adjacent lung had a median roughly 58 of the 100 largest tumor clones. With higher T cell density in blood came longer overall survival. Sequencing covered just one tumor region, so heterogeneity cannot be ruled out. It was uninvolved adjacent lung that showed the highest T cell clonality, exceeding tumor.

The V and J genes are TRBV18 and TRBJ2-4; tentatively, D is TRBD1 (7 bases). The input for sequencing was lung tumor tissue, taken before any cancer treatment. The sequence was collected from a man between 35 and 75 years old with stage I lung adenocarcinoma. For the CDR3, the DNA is TGTGCCAGCTCACCACGGGGGACAGCGGGCAAAAACATTCAGTACTTC. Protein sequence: CASSPRGTAGKNIQYF.